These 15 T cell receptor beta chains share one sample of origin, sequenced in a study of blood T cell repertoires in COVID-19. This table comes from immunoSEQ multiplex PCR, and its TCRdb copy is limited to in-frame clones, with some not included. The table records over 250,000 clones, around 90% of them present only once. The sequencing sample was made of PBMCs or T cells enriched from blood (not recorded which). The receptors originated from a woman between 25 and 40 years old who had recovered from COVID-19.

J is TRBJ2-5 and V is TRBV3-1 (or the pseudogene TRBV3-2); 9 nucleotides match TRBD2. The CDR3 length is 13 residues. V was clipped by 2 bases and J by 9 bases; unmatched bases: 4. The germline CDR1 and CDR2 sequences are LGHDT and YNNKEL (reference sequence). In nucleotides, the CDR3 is TGTGCCAGCAGCCAACAGCGGGGGGCGGCCCAGTACTTC. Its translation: CASSQQRGAAQYF.

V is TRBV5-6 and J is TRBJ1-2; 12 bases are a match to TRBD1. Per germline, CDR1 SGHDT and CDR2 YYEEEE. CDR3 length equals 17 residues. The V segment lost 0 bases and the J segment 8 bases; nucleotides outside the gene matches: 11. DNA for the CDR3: TGTGCCAGCAGCTTGGGACACCGGGACAGGGGGCTGGAGGGCTACACCTTC. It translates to CASSLGHRDRGLEGYTF.

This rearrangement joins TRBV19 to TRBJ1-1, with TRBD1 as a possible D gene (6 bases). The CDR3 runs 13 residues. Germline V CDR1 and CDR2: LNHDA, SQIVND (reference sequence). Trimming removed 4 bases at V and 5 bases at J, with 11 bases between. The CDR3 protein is CASSTQGITEAFF. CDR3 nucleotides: TGTGCCAGTAGTACCCAGGGGATAACTGAAGCTTTCTTT.

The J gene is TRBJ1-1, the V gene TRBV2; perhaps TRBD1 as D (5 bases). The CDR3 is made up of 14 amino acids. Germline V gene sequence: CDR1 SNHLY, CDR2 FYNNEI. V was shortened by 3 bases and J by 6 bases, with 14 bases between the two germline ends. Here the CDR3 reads CASSEMTVIPEAFF. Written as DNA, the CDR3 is TGTGCCAGCAGTGAGATGACAGTCATACCTGAAGCTTTCTTT. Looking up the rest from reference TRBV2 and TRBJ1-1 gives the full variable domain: EPEVTQTPSHQVTQMGQEVILRCVPISNHLYFYWYRQILGQKVEFLVSFYNNEISEKSEIFDDQFSVERPDGSNFTLKIRSTKLEDSAMYFCASSEMTVIPEAFFGQGTRLTVV.

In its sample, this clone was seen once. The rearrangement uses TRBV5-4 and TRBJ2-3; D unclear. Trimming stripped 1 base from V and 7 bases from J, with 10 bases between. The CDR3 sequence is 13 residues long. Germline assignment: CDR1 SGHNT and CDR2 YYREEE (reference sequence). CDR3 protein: CASSLSRINTQYF. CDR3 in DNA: TGTGCCAGCAGCTTGTCGCGGATTAATACGCAGTATTTT. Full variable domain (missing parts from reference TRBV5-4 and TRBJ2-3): ETGVTQSPTHLIKTRGQQVTLRCSSQSGHNTVSWYQQALGQGPQFIFQYYREEENGRGNFPPRFSGLQFPNYSSELNVNALELDDSALYLCASSLSRINTQYFGPGTRLTVL.

This CDR3 reads CASSPNRGGISSSYNEQFF. As DNA, the CDR3 is TGCGCCAGCAGCCCCAACCGGGGAGGGATTTCTAGCTCCTACAATGAGCAGTTCTTC. The chain carries TRBV5-1 and TRBJ2-1, with 7 bases lining up with TRBD2. J lost 0 bases, V lost 4 bases, and 16 bases had no gene match. The CDR3 is 19 residues long. Germline V gene data show CDR1 as SGHRS and CDR2 as YFSETQ.

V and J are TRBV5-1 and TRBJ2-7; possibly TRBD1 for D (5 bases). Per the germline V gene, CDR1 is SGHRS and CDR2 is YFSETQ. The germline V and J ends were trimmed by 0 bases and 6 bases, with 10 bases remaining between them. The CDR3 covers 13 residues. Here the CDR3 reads CASSLGQSGEQYF. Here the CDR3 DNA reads TGCGCCAGCAGCTTGGGACAGTCTGGCGAGCAGTACTTC.

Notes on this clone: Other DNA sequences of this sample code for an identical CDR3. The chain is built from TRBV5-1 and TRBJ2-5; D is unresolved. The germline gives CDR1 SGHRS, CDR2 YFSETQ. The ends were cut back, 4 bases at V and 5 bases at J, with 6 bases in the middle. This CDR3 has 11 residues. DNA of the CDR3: TGCGCCAGCAGCCTTGCGGAGACCCAGTACTTC. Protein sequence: CASSLAETQYF.

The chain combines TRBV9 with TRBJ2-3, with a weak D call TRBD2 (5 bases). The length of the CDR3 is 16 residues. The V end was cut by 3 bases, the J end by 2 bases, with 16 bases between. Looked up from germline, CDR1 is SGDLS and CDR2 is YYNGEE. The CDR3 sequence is CASSAGSWAATDTQYF. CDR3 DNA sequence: TGTGCCAGCAGCGCTGGGAGCTGGGCAGCCACAGATACGCAGTATTTT.

Written as DNA, the CDR3 is TGTGCCATCAGTGAGTATCTCAGGGAATCCTATGGCTACACCTTC. This sequence encodes CAISEYLRESYGYTF. The rearrangement uses TRBV10-3 and TRBJ1-2, with D possibly TRBD1 on 5 matching bases. The CDR3 runs to 15 residues. Germline V gene data show CDR1 as ENHRY and CDR2 as SYGVKD. V lost 1 base, J lost 4 bases, and 13 bases lay in between.

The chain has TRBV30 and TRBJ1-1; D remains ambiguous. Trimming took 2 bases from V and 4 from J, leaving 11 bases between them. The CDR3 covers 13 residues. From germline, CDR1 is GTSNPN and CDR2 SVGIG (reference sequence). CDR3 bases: TGTGCCTGGAGTTTTGTGGGAGGCACTGAAGCTTTCTTT. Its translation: CAWSFVGGTEAFF.

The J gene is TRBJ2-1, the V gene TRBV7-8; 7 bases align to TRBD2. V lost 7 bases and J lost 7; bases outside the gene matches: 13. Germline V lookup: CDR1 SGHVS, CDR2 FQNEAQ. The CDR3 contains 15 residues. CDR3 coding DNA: TGTGCCAGCATCCAGGTGAGGGGAGGGGAAAATGAGCAGTTCTTC. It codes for CASIQVRGGENEQFF.

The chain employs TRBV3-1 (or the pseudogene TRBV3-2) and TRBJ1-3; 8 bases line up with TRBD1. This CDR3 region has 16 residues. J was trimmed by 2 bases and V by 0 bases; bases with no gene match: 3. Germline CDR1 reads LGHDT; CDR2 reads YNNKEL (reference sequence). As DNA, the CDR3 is TGTGCCAGCAGCCAAGAATACAGGGGGGCTGGAAACACCATATATTTT. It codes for CASSQEYRGAGNTIYF.

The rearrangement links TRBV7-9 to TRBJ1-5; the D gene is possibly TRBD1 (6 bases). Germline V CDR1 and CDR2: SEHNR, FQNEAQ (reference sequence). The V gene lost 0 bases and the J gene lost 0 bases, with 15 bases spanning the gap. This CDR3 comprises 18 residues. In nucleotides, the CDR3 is TGTGCCAGCAGCTTAGCGCTAGGGACACATTATAGCAATCAGCCCCAGCATTTT. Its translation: CASSLALGTHYSNQPQHF.

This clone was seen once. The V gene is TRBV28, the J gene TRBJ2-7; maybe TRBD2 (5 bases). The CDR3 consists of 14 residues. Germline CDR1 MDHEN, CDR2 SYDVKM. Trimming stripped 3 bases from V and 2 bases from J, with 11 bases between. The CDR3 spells CASSFRLTTYEQYF. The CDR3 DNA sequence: TGTGCCAGCAGTTTTCGACTAACTACCTACGAGCAGTACTTC. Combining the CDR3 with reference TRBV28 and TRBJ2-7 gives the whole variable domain DVKVTQSSRYLVKRTGEKVFLECVQDMDHENMFWYRQDPGLGLRLIYFSYDVKMKEKGDIPEGYSVSREKKERFSLILESASTNQTSMYLCASSFRLTTYEQYFGPGTRLTVT.